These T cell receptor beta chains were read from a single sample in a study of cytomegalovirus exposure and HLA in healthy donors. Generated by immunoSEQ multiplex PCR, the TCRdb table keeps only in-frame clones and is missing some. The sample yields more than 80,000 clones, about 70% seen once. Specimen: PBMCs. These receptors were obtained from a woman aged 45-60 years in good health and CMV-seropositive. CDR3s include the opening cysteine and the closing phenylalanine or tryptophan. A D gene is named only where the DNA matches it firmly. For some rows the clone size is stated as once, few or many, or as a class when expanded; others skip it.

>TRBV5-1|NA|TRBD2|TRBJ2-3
CASSLVASGGTDTQYF
TGCGCCAGCAGCTTGGTGGCTAGCGGGGGGACAGATACGCAGTATTTT
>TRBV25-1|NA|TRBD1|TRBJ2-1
CASQVKPTGGEKDEQFF
TGTGCCAGCCAAGTGAAGCCTACAGGGGGCGAAAAGGATGAGCAGTTCTTC
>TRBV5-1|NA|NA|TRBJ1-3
CASSFSGITSGNTIYF
TGCGCCAGCAGCTTTAGCGGGATAACCTCTGGAAACACCATATATTTT
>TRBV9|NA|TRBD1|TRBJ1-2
CASSVGGQGAASYGYTF
TGTGCCAGCAGCGTAGGGGGACAGGGGGCGGCCTCCTATGGCTACACCTTC
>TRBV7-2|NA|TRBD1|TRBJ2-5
CASSGETGPWETQYF
TGTGCCAGCAGCGGGGAGACAGGGCCCTGGGAGACCCAGTACTTC
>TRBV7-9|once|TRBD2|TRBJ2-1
CASSLVLGGGGDEQFF
TGTGCCAGCAGCTTAGTGCTCGGGGGGGGAGGCGATGAGCAGTTCTTC
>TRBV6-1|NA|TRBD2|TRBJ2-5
CASSEVRGLATQETQYF
TGTGCCAGCAGTGAAGTCAGGGGACTAGCGACACAAGAGACCCAGTACTTC
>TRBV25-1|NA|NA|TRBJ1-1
CASSAQGNTEAFF
TGTGCCAGCAGTGCCCAGGGAAATACTGAAGCTTTCTTT
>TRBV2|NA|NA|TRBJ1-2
CASSVNPGDGYTF
TGTGCCAGCAGTGTCAATCCAGGGGATGGCTACACCTTC
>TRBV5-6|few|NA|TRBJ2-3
CASSSLSLARSTDTQYF
TGTGCCAGCAGCTCGTTGTCATTAGCGAGGAGCACAGATACGCAGTATTTT
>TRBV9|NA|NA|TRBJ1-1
CASSAMQGNTEAFF
TGTGCCAGCAGCGCAATGCAGGGGAACACTGAAGCTTTCTTT
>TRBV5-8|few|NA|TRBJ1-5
CASSSKGNSNQPQHF
TGTGCCAGCAGCTCGAAGGGGAACAGCAATCAGCCCCAGCATTTT
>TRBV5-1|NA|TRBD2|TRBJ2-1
CASSPLAGGSYNEQFF
TGCGCCAGCAGCCCCCTAGCGGGGGGTTCCTACAATGAGCAGTTCTTC
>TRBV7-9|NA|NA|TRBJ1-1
CATTPGIKWNTEAFF
TGTGCCACCACGCCGGGGATAAAATGGAACACTGAAGCTTTCTTT
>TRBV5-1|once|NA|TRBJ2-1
CASSLGTTSYNEQFF
TGCGCCAGCAGCTTGGGGACTACCTCCTACAATGAGCAGTTCTTC
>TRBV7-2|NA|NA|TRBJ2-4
CASSLGTGVAKNIQYF
TGTGCCAGCAGCTTAGGTACCGGTGTAGCCAAAAACATTCAGTACTTC
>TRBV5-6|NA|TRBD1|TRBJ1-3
CASSLASEGASGNTIYF
TGTGCCAGCAGCTTGGCCTCGGAGGGGGCATCTGGAAACACCATATATTTT
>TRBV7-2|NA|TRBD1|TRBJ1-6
CASSAGQGGPLHF
TGTGCCAGCAGCGCCGGACAGGGAGGACCCCTCCACTTT
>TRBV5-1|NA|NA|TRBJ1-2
CASSLGSSRTIYGYTF
TGCGCCAGCAGCTTGGGATCCTCTCGGACAATCTATGGCTACACCTTC
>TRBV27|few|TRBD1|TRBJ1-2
CASSFYAGGNYGYTF
TGTGCCAGCAGTTTTTACGCAGGGGGCAACTATGGCTACACCTTC
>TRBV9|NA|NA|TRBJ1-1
CASSVRPGLTEAFF
TGTGCCAGCAGCGTACGTCCAGGGCTCACTGAAGCTTTCTTT
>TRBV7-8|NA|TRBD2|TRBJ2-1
CASSLVYGTRSYNEQFF
TGTGCCAGCAGCTTAGTGTATGGGACTAGATCCTACAATGAGCAGTTCTTC
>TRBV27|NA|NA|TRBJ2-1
CASSFHRGIGGNEQFF
TGTGCCAGCAGTTTCCACAGGGGAATAGGAGGGAATGAGCAGTTCTTC
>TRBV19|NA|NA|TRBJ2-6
CASRWEGGPGANVLTF
TGTGCCAGTCGCTGGGAGGGGGGGCCTGGGGCCAACGTCCTGACTTTC
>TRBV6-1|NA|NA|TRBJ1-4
CASSSVTGSNEKLFF
TGTGCCAGCAGTTCCGTCACAGGGAGCAATGAAAAACTGTTTTTT
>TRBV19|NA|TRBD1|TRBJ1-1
CASSMAQGRNTEAFF
TGTGCCAGTAGTATGGCACAGGGGAGAAACACTGAAGCTTTCTTT
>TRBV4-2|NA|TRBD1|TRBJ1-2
CASSQGTYAGQLYGYTF
TGTGCCAGCAGCCAAGGGACATACGCGGGACAGCTCTATGGCTACACCTTC
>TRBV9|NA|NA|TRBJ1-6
CASSVASIGGSPLHF
TGTGCCAGCAGCGTAGCGTCAATCGGCGGTTCACCCCTCCACTTT
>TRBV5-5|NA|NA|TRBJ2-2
CASSLAGLPTGELFF
TGTGCCAGCAGCTTGGCCGGACTTCCCACCGGGGAGCTGTTTTTT
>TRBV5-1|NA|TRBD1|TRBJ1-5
CASSPGTVGGDQPQHF
TGCGCCAGCAGCCCCGGGACAGTAGGCGGGGATCAGCCCCAGCATTTT
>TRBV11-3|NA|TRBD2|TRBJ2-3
CASSLGALAGDTDTQYF
TGTGCCAGCAGCTTAGGTGCACTAGCGGGGGACACAGATACGCAGTATTTT
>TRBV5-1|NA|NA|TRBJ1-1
CASSLLSGETEAFF
TGCGCCAGCAGCTTGCTTAGCGGGGAAACTGAAGCTTTCTTT
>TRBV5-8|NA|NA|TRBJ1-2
CASSPQEYDYTF
TGTGCCAGCAGCCCTCAAGAGTATGACTACACCTTC
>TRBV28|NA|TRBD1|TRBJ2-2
CASSFGGSGTGENTGELFF
TGTGCCAGCAGTTTTGGAGGATCAGGGACAGGGGAGAACACCGGGGAGCTGTTTTTT
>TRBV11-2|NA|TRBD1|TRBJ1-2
CASSPLGYRDRGQKGGYTF
TGTGCCAGCAGCCCGTTGGGGTACCGGGACAGGGGGCAGAAGGGAGGCTACACCTTC
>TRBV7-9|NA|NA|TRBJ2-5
CSSSFRQQETQYF
TGTTCCAGCAGCTTCCGACAGCAAGAGACCCAGTACTTC
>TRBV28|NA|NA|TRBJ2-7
CASSKPGLHVDEQYF
TGTGCCAGCAGTAAGCCGGGGTTACACGTCGACGAGCAGTACTTC
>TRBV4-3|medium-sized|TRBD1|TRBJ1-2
CASSQARTGAALYGYTF
TGCGCCAGCAGCCAAGCCAGGACAGGGGCCGCCCTCTATGGCTACACCTTC
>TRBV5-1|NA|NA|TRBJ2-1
CASSPLGSNEQFF
TGCGCCAGCAGCCCCCTGGGGAGCAATGAGCAGTTCTTC
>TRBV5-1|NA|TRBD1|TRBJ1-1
CASSPIRQGGAEAFF
TGCGCCAGCAGCCCCATTCGACAGGGAGGCGCTGAAGCTTTCTTT
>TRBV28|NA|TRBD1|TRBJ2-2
CASSLADRETGELFF
TGTGCCAGCAGTTTAGCCGACAGGGAGACCGGGGAGCTGTTTTTT
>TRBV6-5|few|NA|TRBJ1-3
CASSLLQGPGNTIYF
TGTGCCAGCAGCTTATTACAGGGACCTGGAAACACCATATATTTT
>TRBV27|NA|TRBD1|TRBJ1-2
CASSFGGQDFYGYTF
TGTGCCAGCAGCTTCGGCGGACAGGACTTTTATGGCTACACCTTC
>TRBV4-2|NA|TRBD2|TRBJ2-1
CASSLSGGKIYNEQFF
TGTGCCAGCAGTCTAAGCGGGGGGAAGATCTACAATGAGCAGTTCTTC
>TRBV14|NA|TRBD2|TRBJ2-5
CASSPTSGGARQETQYF
TGTGCCAGCAGCCCGACTAGCGGGGGGGCCCGACAAGAGACCCAGTACTTC
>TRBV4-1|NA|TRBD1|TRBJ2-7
CASSQDFEGQGVYEQYF
TGCGCCAGCAGCCAAGATTTTGAGGGACAGGGGGTCTACGAGCAGTACTTC
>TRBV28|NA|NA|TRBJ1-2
CASSQSGTGVFRYTF
TGTGCCAGCAGCCAGAGCGGCACGGGAGTGTTTCGCTACACCTTC
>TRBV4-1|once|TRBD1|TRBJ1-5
CASSQDPDRVFQPQHF
TGCGCCAGCAGCCAAGATCCGGACAGGGTTTTTCAGCCCCAGCATTTT
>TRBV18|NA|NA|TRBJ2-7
CASSLFASTDRPYEQYF
TGTGCCAGCTCACTATTCGCCTCGACAGACCGCCCCTACGAGCAGTACTTC
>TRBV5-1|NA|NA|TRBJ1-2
CASTGWTGNYGYTF
TGCGCCAGCACAGGGTGGACGGGCAACTATGGCTACACCTTC
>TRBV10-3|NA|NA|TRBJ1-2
CAINRANYGYTF
TGTGCCATCAACAGGGCGAACTATGGCTACACCTTC
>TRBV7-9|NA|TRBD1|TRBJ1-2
CASSDTGGVGYGYTF
TGTGCCAGCAGCGACACAGGGGGCGTGGGCTATGGCTACACCTTC